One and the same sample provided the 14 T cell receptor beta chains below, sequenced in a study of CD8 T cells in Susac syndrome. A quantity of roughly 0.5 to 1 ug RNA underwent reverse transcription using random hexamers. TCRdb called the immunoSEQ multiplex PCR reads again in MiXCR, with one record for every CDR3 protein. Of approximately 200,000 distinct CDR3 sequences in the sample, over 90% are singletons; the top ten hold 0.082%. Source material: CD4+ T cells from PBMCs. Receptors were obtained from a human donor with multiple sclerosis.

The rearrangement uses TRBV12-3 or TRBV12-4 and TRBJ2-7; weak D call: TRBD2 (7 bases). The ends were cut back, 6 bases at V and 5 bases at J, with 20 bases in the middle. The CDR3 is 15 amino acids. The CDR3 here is CASSPNRGGPHEQYF. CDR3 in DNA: TGTGCCAGCAGCCCCAACCGCGGGGGCCCTCACGAGCAGTACTTC.

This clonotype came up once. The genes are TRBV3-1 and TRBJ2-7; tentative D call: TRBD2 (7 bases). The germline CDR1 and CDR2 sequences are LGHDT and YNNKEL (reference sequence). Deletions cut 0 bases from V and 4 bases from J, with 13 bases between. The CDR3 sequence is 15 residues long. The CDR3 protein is CASSQEGGLAYEQYF. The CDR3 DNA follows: TGTGCCAGCAGCCAAGAGGGGGGGCTAGCATACGAGCAGTACTTC.

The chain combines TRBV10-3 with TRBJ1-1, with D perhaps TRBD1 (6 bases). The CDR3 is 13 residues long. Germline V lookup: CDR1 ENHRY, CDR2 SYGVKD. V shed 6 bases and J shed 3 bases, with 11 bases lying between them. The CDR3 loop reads CAIRKQGDTEAFF. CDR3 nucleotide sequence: TGTGCCATCAGAAAACAGGGAGACACTGAAGCTTTCTTT.

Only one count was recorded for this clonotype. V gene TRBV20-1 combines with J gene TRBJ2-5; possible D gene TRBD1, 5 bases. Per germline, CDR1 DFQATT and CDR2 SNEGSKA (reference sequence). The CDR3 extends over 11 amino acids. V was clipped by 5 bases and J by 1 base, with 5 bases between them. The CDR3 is CSAQGQETQYF. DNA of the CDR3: TGCAGTGCTCAGGGCCAAGAGACCCAGTACTTC.

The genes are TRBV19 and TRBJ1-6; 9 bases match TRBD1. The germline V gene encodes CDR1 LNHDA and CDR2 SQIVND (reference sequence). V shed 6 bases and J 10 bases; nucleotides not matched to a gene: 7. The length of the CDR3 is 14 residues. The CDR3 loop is CASSRTGVESPLHF. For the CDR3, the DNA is TGTGCCAGTAGCAGGACAGGGGTGGAATCACCCCTCCACTTT.

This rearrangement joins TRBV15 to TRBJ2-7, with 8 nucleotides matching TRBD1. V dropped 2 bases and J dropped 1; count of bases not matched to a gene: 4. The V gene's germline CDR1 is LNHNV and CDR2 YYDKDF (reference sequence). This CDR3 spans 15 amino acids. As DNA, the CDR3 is TGTGCCACCAGCAGACCGGGGACAGGTTCCTACGAGCAGTACTTC. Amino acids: CATSRPGTGSYEQYF.

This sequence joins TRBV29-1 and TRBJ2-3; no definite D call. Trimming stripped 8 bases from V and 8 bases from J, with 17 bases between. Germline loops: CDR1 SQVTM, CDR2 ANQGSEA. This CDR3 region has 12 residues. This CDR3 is CSLMETLATQYF. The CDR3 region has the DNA TGCAGCCTTATGGAGACCCTTGCTACGCAGTATTTT.

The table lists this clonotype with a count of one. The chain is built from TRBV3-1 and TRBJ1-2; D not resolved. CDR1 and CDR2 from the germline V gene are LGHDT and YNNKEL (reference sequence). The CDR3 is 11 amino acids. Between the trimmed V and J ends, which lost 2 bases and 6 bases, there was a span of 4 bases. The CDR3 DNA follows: TGTGCCAGCAGCCAACGGGATGGCTACACCTTC. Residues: CASSQRDGYTF.

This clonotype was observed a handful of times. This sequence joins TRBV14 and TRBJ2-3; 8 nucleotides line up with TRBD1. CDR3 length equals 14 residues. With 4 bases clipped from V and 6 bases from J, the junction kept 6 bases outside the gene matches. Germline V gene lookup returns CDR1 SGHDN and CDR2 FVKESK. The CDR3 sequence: CASSLRQGTDTQYF. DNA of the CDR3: TGTGCCAGCAGCCTAAGACAGGGGACGGATACGCAGTATTTT.

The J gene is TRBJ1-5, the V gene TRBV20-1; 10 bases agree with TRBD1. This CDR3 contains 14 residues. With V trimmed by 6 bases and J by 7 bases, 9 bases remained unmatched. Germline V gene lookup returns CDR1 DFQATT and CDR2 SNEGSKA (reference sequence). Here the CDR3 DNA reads TGCAGTGCCACTGCGGGGACAGGGGAACAGCCCCAGCATTTT. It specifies CSATAGTGEQPQHF.

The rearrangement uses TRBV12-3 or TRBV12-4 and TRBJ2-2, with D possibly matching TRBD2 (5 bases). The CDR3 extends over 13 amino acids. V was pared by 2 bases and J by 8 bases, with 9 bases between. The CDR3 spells CASSLWGEGELFF. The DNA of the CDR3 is TGTGCCAGCAGTTTATGGGGAGAGGGGGAGCTGTTTTTT.

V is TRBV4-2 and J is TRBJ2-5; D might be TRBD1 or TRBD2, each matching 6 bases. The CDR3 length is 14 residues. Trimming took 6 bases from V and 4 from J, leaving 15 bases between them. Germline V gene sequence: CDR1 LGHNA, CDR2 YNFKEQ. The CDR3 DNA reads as TGTGCCAGCAGGAAGGGAGAGGGGGGAGAGACCCAGTACTTC. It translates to CASRKGEGGETQYF.

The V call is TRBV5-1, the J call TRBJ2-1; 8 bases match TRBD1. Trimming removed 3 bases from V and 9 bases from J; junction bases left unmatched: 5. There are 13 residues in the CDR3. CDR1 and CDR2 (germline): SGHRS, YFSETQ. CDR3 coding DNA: TGCGCCAGCAGCTCCCTACAGGGGGGTGAGCAGTTCTTC. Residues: CASSSLQGGEQFF.

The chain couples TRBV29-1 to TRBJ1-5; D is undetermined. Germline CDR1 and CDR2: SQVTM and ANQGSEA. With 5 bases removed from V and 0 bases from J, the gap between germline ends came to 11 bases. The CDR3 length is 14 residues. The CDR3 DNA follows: TGCAGCGTTAGTGGAACAGATAGCAATCAGCCCCAGCATTTT. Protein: CSVSGTDSNQPQHF.